One and the same sample provided the 24 T cell receptor beta chains below, sequenced in a study of graft-versus-host responses after intestinal transplantation. The protocol was immunoSEQ multiplex PCR, while the TCRdb copy is restricted to in-frame clones and leaves out a portion. The table includes over 20,000 clones, approximately 92% detected once. The starting material was PBMCs, obtained about 37 weeks after intestinal transplant. These receptors came from a human patient who received an intestinal transplant, so some T cells may come from the graft donor.

The chain uses TRBV11-3 and TRBJ2-2, with D tentatively TRBD2 (5 bases). The V end lost 1 base, the J end lost 4 bases, and 13 bases lay between the germline ends. Germline V gives CDR1 SGHNT, CDR2 YENEEA. The CDR3 sequence is 16 residues long. CDR3 nucleotide sequence: TGTGCCAGCAGCTTAGGCGGGTACGCGGGCACCGGGGAGCTGTTTTTT. Translated: CASSLGGYAGTGELFF.

The chain combines TRBV9 with TRBJ2-1; D perhaps matches TRBD2 (6 bases). Germline assignment: CDR1 SGDLS and CDR2 YYNGEE. V was shortened by 0 bases and J by 4 bases, with 11 bases between the two germline ends. This CDR3 contains 15 residues. CDR3 sequence: CASSVAGEVYNEQFF. DNA of the CDR3: TGTGCCAGCAGCGTAGCGGGAGAGGTTTACAATGAGCAGTTCTTC.

The V call is TRBV7-9, the J call TRBJ2-1; TRBD1 matches at 9 bases. The CDR3 loop spans 16 amino acids. After removal of 3 bases from V and 8 bases from J, the junction contained 11 bases not matched to a gene. Germline V gene sequence: CDR1 SEHNR, CDR2 FQNEAQ (reference sequence). The CDR3 loop reads CASSFGPGTGFHEQFF. CDR3 coding DNA: TGTGCCAGCAGCTTTGGTCCCGGGACAGGGTTCCATGAGCAGTTCTTC.

The table lists this clone with a count of one. This sequence joins TRBV6-5 and TRBJ1-1; 9 positions match TRBD1. The V gene's germline CDR1 is MNHEY and CDR2 SVGAGI. The CDR3 is 16 amino acids. Germline trimming cut 2 bases from V and 5 bases from J; bases unmatched to any gene: 9. This CDR3 is CASSYRTGAFPTEAFF. Here the CDR3 DNA reads TGTGCCAGCAGTTACAGGACAGGGGCCTTCCCGACTGAAGCTTTCTTT.

This sequence joins TRBV6-1 and TRBJ2-7; D remains unclear. V shed 2 bases and J shed 0 bases, with 11 bases lying between them. The CDR3 is 15 amino acids. The V gene's germline CDR1 is MNHNS and CDR2 SASEGT. The CDR3 protein is CASSESLGISYEQYF. CDR3 in DNA: TGTGCCAGCAGTGAATCCTTGGGCATCTCCTACGAGCAGTACTTC.

The chain employs TRBV2 and TRBJ1-2; 7 bases map to TRBD1. Germline trimming cut 2 bases from V and 0 bases from J; bases unmatched to any gene: 0. The CDR3 covers 14 residues. Looked up from germline, CDR1 is SNHLY and CDR2 is FYNNEI. This CDR3 reads CASSETGANYGYTF. The CDR3 coding sequence is TGTGCCAGCAGTGAAACAGGGGCTAACTATGGCTACACCTTC.

The rearrangement joins TRBV9 to TRBJ2-7, with D hard to call. The germline V gene has CDR1 SGDLS and CDR2 YYNGEE. Trimming stripped 0 bases from V and 5 bases from J, with 15 bases between. This CDR3 is 15 amino acids long. The CDR3 loop reads CASSVGLRVMDEQYF. The CDR3 nucleotides read TGTGCCAGCAGCGTAGGCTTACGCGTTATGGACGAGCAGTACTTC.

Details on this clone: With a far larger clone one base away, a read error is the likely cause. Other DNA variants within this sample encode the same CDR3. The chain links TRBV5-1 to TRBJ2-7; D is possibly TRBD2 (6 bases). V was cut by 0 bases and J by 7 bases, with 11 bases left in between. This CDR3 region has 13 residues. Germline loops: CDR1 SGHRS, CDR2 YFSETQ. The CDR3 reads CASSLEAGVEQYF. CDR3 bases: TGCGCCAGCAGCTTGGAAGCGGGCGTTGAGCAGTACTTC.

The V call is TRBV21-1, the J call TRBJ1-1; TRBD1, the table's D call, was not compared with the DNA. TRBV21-1 is shown as a pseudogene. This CDR3 spans 15 amino acids. CDR3 sequence (DNA): TGTGCCAGCAGCAATGGGGCTCGCAGGGGCACTGAAGCTTTCTTT. Translating gives CASSNGARRGTEAFF.

This chain joins TRBV5-4 and TRBJ1-1; D is ambiguous. This CDR3 has 16 amino acids. Looked up from germline, CDR1 is SGHNT and CDR2 is YYREEE (reference sequence). Trimming shortened V by 0 bases and J by 1 base, and 13 bases separated the two germline ends. CDR3 in DNA: TGTGCCAGCAGCTTGGCCCCCGGCCAGGCGAACACTGAAGCTTTCTTT. This sequence encodes CASSLAPGQANTEAFF.

The gene calls are TRBV2 and TRBJ1-3; tentatively, D is TRBD1 (5 bases). V was clipped by 2 bases and J by 2 bases, with 13 bases between them. The V gene's germline CDR1 is SNHLY and CDR2 FYNNEI. The length of the CDR3 is 16 residues. This CDR3 is CASSERHRIPGNTIYF. The CDR3 region has the DNA TGTGCCAGCAGTGAACGGCACAGGATCCCTGGAAACACCATATATTTT. The entire variable domain, with the rest obtained from reference TRBV2 and TRBJ1-3, is as follows: EPEVTQTPSHQVTQMGQEVILRCVPISNHLYFYWYRQILGQKVEFLVSFYNNEISEKSEIFDDQFSVERPDGSNFTLKIRSTKLEDSAMYFCASSERHRIPGNTIYFGEGSWLTVV.

The chain employs TRBV7-8 and TRBJ2-2; 11 positions agree with TRBD1. The CDR3 consists of 17 residues. Germline CDR1 is SGHVS and CDR2 is FQNEAQ. Unmatched junction bases numbered 9, after V lost 4 bases and J lost 5 bases. Here the CDR3 reads CASSWTGGYLLTGELFF. The CDR3 DNA sequence: TGTGCCAGCAGCTGGACAGGGGGCTATTTGTTGACCGGGGAGCTGTTTTTT.

The chain has TRBV5-1 and TRBJ2-7, with D possibly being TRBD1 (5 bases). The germline CDR1 and CDR2 sequences are SGHRS and YFSETQ. There are 11 residues in the CDR3. The V gene lost 5 bases and the J gene lost 7 bases, with 10 bases spanning the gap. The DNA for the CDR3 is TGCGCCAGCAGAGACAGCGAGGAGCAGTACTTC. Protein product: CASRDSEEQYF.

The CDR3 region is CASSIDVHRKVGYGYTF. The CDR3 DNA follows: TGTGCCAGTAGTATAGACGTCCATCGAAAGGTGGGCTATGGCTACACCTTC. The chain recombines TRBV19 with TRBJ1-2; D is undetermined. In germline, CDR1 is LNHDA, CDR2 SQIVND (reference sequence). Trimming shortened V by 0 bases and J by 4 bases, and 18 bases separated the two germline ends. The CDR3 is 17 amino acids.

The gene calls are TRBV30 and TRBJ2-7, with 9 bases fitting TRBD2. The CDR3 extends over 16 amino acids. Germline V gene sequence: CDR1 GTSNPN, CDR2 SVGIG (reference sequence). The junction had 6 bases not matched to a gene; V was cut back by 0 bases and J by 0 bases. The CDR3 coding sequence is TGTGCCTGGAGTGTACTTGCTAGCGGGATCTCCTACGAGCAGTACTTC. Translated, it gives CAWSVLASGISYEQYF.

The chain has TRBV27 and TRBJ1-2, with unresolved D. In germline, CDR1 is MNHEY, CDR2 SMNVEV (reference sequence). V dropped 4 bases and J dropped 0 bases, with 6 bases sitting between them. The CDR3 runs 13 residues. This chain's CDR3 is CASSSTPNYGYTF. In nucleotides, the CDR3 is TGTGCCAGCAGTTCGACCCCTAACTATGGCTACACCTTC.

The gene calls are TRBV5-1 and TRBJ2-7, with D possibly matching TRBD2 (5 bases). CDR1 SGHRS and CDR2 YFSETQ come from the germline V gene. V lost 4 bases and J lost 7, with 9 bases in between. CDR3 size: 11 residues. The CDR3, as DNA: TGCGCCAGCAGCCTCGGGGATGAGCAGTACTTC. Its protein product is CASSLGDEQYF.

CDR3 bases: TGTGCCAGCAGAAGGGACAGGGGGTTCTACGAGCAGTACTTC. This encodes CASRRDRGFYEQYF. The rearrangement links TRBV27 to TRBJ2-7; 11 bases line up with TRBD1. Germline CDR1 and CDR2: MNHEY and SMNVEV (reference sequence). The CDR3 is made up of 14 amino acids. The V gene end was trimmed by 6 bases and the J gene end by 3 bases; junction bases not matched to a gene: 4.

This clone appeared once. The gene calls are TRBV29-1 and TRBJ1-1, with D possibly TRBD1 on 6 matching bases. V was cut by 6 bases and J by 1 base, with 15 bases left in between. The CDR3 runs to 14 residues. Germline V lookup: CDR1 SQVTM, CDR2 ANQGSEA. The chain's CDR3 is CSVAQGFQNTEAFF. The CDR3 coding sequence is TGCAGCGTCGCACAGGGATTTCAGAACACTGAAGCTTTCTTT. Combining the CDR3 with reference TRBV29-1 and TRBJ1-1 gives the whole variable domain SAVISQKPSRDICQRGTSLTIQCQVDSQVTMMFWYRQQPGQSLTLIATANQGSEATYESGFVIDKFPISRPNLTFSTLTVSNMSPEDSSIYLCSVAQGFQNTEAFFGQGTRLTVV.

The chain couples TRBV7-7 to TRBJ2-1; D unresolved. Germline values: CDR1 SSHAT, CDR2 FNYEAQ (reference sequence). V gave up 4 bases and J gave up 8 bases, with 18 bases separating them. The CDR3 has 15 residues. CDR3 residues: CASSSPRSLRDEQFF. For the CDR3, the DNA is TGTGCCAGCAGCTCCCCAAGGTCCCTCCGGGATGAGCAGTTCTTC.

This sequence joins TRBV7-6 and TRBJ2-1; D uncertain. The CDR3 runs 15 residues. V was cut by 5 bases and J by 2 bases, with 13 bases left in between. Germline CDR1 SGHVS, CDR2 FNYEAQ. The DNA of the CDR3 is TGTGCCAGCAGCCCCGGTGACTTAACCTACAATGAGCAGTTCTTC. This gives the protein CASSPGDLTYNEQFF.

The chain joins TRBV5-6 to TRBJ2-3, with 11 bases aligning to TRBD1. V shed 4 bases and J 6 bases; nucleotides not matched to a gene: 10. The germline V gene has CDR1 SGHDT and CDR2 YYEEEE. The CDR3 consists of 16 residues. CDR3 region: CASSLTGTGGSDTQYF. The CDR3 DNA reads TGTGCCAGCAGCCTTACCGGGACAGGGGGTTCGGATACGCAGTATTTT.

CDR3 coding DNA: TGTGCCAGCAGTATCCGGGACAGGGCCGAGCAGTACTTC. It encodes CASSIRDRAEQYF. The genes are TRBV2 and TRBJ2-7; TRBD1 aligns across 9 bases. The V gene end was trimmed by 5 bases and the J gene end by 6 bases; junction bases not matched to a gene: 5. CDR1 and CDR2 from the germline V gene are SNHLY and FYNNEI. The CDR3 contains 13 residues.

The chain links TRBV6-6 to TRBJ2-5; D is possibly TRBD2 (6 bases). The CDR3 runs to 15 residues. The germline V and J ends were trimmed by 0 bases and 5 bases, with 13 bases remaining between them. Germline CDR1 is MNHNY and CDR2 is SVGAGI (reference sequence). CDR3 DNA sequence: TGTGCCAGCAGTTACTCGATAGGAGGGGTCGAGACCCAGTACTTC. Translating it yields CASSYSIGGVETQYF.